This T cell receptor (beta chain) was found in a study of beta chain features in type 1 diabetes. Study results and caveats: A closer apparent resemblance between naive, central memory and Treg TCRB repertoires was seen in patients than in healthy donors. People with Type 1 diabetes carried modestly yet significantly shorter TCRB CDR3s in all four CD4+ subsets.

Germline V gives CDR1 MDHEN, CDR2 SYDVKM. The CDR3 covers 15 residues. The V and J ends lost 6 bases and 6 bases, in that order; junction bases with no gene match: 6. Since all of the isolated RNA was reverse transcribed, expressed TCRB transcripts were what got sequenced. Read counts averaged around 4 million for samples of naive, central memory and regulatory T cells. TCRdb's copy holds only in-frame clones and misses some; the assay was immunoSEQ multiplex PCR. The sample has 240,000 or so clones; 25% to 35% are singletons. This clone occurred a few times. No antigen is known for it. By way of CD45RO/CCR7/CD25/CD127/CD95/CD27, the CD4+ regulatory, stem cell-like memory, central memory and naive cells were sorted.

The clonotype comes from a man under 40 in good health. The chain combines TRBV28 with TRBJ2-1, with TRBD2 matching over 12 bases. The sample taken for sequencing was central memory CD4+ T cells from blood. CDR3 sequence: CASSLTSGRFNEQFF. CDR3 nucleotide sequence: TGTGCCAGCAGCCTAACTAGCGGGAGGTTCAATGAGCAGTTCTTC. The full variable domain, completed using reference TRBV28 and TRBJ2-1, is DVKVTQSSRYLVKRTGEKVFLECVQDMDHENMFWYRQDPGLGLRLIYFSYDVKMKEKGDIPEGYSVSREKKERFSLILESASTNQTSMYLCASSLTSGRFNEQFFGPGTRLTVL.